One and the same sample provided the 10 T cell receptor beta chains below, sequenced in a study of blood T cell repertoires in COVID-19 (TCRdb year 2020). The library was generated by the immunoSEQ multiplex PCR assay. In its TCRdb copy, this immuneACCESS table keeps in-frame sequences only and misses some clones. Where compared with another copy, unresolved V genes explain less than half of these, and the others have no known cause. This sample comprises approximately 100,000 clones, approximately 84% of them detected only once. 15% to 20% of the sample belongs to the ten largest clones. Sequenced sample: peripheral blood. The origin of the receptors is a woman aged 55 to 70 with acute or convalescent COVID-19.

This CDR3 reads CASSEQGHYSPLHF. CDR3 coding DNA: TGTGCCAGCAGTGAACAGGGGCACTATTCACCCCTCCACTTT. The J gene is TRBJ1-6, the V gene TRBV11-1; 7 bases match TRBD1. The CDR3 loop spans 14 amino acids. Germline-derived CDR1 and CDR2 are SGHAT and FQDESV (reference sequence). The trim removed 6 bases at V and 8 bases at J, leaving 7 bases unmatched.

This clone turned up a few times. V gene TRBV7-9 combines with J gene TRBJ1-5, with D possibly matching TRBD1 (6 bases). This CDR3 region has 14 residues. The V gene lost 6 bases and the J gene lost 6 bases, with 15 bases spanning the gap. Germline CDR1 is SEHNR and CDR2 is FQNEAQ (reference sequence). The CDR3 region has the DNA TGTGCCAGCAGTCGAACAGGGCTGGGTCAGCCCCAGCATTTT. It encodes CASSRTGLGQPQHF.

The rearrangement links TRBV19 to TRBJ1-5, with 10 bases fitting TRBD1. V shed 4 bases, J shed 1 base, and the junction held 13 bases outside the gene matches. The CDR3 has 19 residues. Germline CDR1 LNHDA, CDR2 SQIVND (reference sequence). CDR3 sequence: CASSTPRDRGRLSNQPQHF. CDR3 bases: TGTGCCAGTAGTACCCCCCGGGACAGGGGCCGATTGAGCAATCAGCCCCAGCATTTT.

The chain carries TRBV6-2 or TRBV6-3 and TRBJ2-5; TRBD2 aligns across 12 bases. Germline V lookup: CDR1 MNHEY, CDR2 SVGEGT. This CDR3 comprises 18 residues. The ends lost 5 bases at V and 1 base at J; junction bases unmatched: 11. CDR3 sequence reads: CASSPYRGLAGSQETQYF. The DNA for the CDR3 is TGTGCCAGCAGTCCCTATAGAGGACTAGCGGGGTCCCAAGAGACCCAGTACTTC.

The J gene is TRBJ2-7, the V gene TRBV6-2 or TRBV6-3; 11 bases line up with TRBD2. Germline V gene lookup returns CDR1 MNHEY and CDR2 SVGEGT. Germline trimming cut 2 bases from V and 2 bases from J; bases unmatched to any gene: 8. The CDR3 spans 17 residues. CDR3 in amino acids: CASSYSTSGGHPYEQYF. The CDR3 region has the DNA TGTGCCAGCAGTTACAGTACTAGCGGGGGACACCCCTACGAGCAGTACTTC.

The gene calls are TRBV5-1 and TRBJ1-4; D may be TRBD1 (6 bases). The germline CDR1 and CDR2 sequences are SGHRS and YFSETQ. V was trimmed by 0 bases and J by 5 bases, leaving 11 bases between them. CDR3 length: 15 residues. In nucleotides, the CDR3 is TGCGCCAGCAGCTTGGTGTTAGGACAGAATGAAAAACTGTTTTTT. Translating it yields CASSLVLGQNEKLFF.

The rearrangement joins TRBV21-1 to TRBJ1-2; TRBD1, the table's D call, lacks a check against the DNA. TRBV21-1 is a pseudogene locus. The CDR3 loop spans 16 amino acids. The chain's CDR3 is CATRPGHDLNNYGYTF. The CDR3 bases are TGTGCCACCCGACCGGGACACGATCTGAACAACTATGGCTACACCTTC.

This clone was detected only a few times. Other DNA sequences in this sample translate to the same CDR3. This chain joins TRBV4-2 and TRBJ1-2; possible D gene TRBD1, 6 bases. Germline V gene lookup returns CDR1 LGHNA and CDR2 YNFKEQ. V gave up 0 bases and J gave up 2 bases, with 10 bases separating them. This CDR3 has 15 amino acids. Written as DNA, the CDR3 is TGTGCCAGCAGCCAAGATACAGGGACAAACTATGGCTACACCTTC. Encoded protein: CASSQDTGTNYGYTF.

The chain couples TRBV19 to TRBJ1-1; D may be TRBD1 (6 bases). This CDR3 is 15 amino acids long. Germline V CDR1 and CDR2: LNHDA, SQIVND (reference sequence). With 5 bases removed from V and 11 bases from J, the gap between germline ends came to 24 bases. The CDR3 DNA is TGTGCCAGTAGTCCCCCCACAGGGTGGGGGATTCGCGCTTTCTTT. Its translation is CASSPPTGWGIRAFF. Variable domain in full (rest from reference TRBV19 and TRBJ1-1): DGGITQSPKYLFRKEGQNVTLSCEQNLNHDAMYWYRQDPGQGLRLIYYSQIVNDFQKGDIAEGYSVSREKKESFPLTVTSAQKNPTAFYLCASSPPTGWGIRAFFGQGTRLTVV.

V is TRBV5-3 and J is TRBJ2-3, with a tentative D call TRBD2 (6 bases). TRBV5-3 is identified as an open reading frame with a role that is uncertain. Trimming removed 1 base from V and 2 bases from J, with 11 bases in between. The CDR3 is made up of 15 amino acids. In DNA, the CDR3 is TGTGCCAGAAGCTTGAATGGAGGGGACACAGATACGCAGTATTTT. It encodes CARSLNGGDTDTQYF.